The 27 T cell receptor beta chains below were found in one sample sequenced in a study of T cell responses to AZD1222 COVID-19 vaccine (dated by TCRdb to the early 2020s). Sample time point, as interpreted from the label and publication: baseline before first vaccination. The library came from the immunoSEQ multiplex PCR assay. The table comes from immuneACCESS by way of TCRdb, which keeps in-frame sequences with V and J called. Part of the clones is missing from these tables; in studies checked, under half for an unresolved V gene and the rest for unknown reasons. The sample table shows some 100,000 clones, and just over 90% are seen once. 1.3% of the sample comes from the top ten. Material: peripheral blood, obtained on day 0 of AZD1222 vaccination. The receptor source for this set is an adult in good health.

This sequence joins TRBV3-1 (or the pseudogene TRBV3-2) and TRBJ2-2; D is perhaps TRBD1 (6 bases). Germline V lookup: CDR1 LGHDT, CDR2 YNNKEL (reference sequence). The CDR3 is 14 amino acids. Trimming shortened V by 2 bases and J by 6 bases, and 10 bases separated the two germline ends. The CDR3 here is CASSQTGIAGELFF. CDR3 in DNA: TGTGCCAGCAGCCAAACAGGGATCGCCGGGGAGCTGTTTTTT.

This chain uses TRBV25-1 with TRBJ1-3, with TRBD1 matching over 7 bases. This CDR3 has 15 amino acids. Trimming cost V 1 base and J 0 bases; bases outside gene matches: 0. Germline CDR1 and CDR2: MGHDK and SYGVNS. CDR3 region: CASSEWDSSGNTIYF. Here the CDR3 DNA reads TGTGCCAGCAGTGAATGGGACAGCTCTGGAAACACCATATATTTT.

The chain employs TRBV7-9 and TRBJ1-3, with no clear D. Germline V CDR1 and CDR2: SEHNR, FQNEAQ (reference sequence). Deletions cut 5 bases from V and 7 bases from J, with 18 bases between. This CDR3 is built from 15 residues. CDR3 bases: TGTGCCAGCAGCCCCCAGGCAACACTTCGCAACACCATATATTTT. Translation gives CASSPQATLRNTIYF.

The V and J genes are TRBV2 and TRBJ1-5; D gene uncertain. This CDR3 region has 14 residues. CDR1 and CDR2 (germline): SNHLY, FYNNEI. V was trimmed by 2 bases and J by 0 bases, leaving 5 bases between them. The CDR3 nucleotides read TGTGCCAGCAGTGAACCTTATAGCAATCAGCCCCAGCATTTT. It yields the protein CASSEPYSNQPQHF.

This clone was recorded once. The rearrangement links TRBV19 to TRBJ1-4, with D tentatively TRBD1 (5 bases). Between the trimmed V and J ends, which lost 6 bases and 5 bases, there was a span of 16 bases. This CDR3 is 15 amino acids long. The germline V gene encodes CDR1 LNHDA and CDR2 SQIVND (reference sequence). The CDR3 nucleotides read TGTGCCAGTAGCGGAGGGACCCATCAGAATGAAAAACTGTTTTTT. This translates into CASSGGTHQNEKLFF.

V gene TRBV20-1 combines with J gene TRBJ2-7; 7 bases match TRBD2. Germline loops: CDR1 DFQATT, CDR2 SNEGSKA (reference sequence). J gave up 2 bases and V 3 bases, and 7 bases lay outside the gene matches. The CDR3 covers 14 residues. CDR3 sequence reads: CSASGLAETYEQYF. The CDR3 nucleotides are TGCAGTGCTAGTGGGCTAGCGGAGACCTACGAGCAGTACTTC.

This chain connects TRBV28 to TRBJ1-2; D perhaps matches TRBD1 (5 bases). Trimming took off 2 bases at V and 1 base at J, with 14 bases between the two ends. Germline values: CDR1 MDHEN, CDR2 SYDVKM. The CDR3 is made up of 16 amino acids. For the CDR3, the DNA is TGTGCCAGCAGTTTAGGGGGTGGCAGATTTAACTATGGCTACACCTTC. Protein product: CASSLGGGRFNYGYTF.

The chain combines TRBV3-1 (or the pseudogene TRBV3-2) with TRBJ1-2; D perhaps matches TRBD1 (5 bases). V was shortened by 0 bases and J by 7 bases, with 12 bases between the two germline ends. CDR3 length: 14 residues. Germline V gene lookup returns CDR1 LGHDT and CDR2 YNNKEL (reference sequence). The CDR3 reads CASSQEPVQGGYTF. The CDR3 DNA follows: TGTGCCAGCAGCCAAGAGCCTGTCCAGGGTGGCTACACCTTC.

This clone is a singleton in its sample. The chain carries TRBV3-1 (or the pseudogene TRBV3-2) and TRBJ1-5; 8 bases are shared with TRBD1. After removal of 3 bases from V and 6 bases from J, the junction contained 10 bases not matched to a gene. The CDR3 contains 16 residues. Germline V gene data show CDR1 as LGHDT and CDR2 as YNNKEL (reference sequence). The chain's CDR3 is CASSHGSQGASQPQHF. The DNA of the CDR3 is TGTGCCAGCAGCCACGGCAGCCAGGGGGCTAGTCAGCCCCAGCATTTT.

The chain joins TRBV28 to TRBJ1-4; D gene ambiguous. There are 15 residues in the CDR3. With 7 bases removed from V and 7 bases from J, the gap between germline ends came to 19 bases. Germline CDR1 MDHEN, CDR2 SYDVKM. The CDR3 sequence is CASTPASGIAEKLFF. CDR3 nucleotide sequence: TGTGCCAGCACTCCTGCATCCGGGATAGCTGAAAAACTGTTTTTT. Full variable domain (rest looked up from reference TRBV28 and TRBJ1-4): DVKVTQSSRYLVKRTGEKVFLECVQDMDHENMFWYRQDPGLGLRLIYFSYDVKMKEKGDIPEGYSVSREKKERFSLILESASTNQTSMYLCASTPASGIAEKLFFGSGTQLSVL.

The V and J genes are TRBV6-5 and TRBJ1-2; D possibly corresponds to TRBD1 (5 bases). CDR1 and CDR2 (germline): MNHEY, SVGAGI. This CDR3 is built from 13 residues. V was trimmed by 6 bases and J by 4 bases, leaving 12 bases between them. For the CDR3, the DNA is TGTGCCAGCAGCGAGGGGAGGTTCTATGGCTACACCTTC. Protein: CASSEGRFYGYTF.

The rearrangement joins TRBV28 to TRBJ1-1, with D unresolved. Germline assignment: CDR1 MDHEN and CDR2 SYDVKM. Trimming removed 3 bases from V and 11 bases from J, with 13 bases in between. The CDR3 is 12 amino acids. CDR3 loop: CASSLNEREAFF. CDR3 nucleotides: TGTGCCAGCAGTTTGAATGAGAGAGAGGCTTTCTTT.

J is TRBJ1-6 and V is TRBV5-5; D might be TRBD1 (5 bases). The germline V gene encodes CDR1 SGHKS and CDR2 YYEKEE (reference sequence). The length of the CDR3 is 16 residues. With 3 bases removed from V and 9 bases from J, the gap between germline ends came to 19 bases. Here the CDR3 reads CASSWGGAPIISPLHF. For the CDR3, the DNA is TGTGCCAGCAGCTGGGGGGGAGCCCCTATCATTTCACCCCTCCACTTT. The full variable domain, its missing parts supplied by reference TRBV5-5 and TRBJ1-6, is DAGVTQSPTHLIKTRGQQVTLRCSPISGHKSVSWYQQVLGQGPQFIFQYYEKEERGRGNFPDRFSARQFPNYSSELNVNALLLGDSALYLCASSWGGAPIISPLHFGNGTRLTVT.

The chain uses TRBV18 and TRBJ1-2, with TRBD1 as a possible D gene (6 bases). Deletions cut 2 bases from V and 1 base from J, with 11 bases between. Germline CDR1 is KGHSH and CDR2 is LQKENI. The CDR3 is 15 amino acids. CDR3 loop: CASSPSQGLNYGYTF. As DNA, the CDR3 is TGTGCCAGCTCACCATCCCAGGGGCTTAACTATGGCTACACCTTC. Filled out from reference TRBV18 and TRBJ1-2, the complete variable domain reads NAGVMQNPRHLVRRRGQEARLRCSPMKGHSHVYWYRQLPEEGLKFMVYLQKENIIDESGMPKERFSAEFPKEGPSILRIQQVVRGDSAAYFCASSPSQGLNYGYTFGSGTRLTVV.

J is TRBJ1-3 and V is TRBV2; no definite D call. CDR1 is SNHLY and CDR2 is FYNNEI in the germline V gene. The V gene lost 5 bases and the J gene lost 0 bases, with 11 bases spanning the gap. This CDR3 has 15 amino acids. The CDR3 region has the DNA TGTGCCAGCAGTAAATTCTCCACCTCTGGAAACACCATATATTTT. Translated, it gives CASSKFSTSGNTIYF.

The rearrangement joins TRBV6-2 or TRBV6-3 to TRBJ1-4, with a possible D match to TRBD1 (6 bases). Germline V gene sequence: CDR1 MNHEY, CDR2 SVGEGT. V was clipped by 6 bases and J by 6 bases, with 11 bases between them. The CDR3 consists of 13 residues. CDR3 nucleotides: TGTGCCAGCAGCCCACAGGGTTATGAAAAACTGTTTTTT. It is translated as CASSPQGYEKLFF.

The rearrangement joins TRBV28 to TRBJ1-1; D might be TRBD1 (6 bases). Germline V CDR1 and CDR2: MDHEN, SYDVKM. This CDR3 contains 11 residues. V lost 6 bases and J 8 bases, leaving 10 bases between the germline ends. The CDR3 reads CASRHRVEAFF. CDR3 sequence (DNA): TGTGCCAGCAGGCACAGGGTCGAAGCTTTCTTT.

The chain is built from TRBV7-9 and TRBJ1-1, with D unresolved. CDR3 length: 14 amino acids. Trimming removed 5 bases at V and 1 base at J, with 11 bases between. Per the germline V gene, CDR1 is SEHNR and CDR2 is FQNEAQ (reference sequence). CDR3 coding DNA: TGTGCCAGCAGCCCCCCCCGGGCGAACACTGAAGCTTTCTTT. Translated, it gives CASSPPRANTEAFF.

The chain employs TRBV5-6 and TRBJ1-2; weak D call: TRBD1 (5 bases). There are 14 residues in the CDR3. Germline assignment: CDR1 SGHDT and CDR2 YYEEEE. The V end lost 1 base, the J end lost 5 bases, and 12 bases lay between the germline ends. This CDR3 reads CASSLIGTDYGYTF. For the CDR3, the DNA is TGTGCCAGCAGCTTGATCGGGACGGATTATGGCTACACCTTC.

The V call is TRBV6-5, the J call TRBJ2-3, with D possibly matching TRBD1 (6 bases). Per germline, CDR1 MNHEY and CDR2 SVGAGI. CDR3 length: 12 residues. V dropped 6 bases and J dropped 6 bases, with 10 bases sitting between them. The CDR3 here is CASRNDRDTQYF. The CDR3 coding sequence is TGTGCCAGCAGAAACGACAGGGATACGCAGTATTTT.

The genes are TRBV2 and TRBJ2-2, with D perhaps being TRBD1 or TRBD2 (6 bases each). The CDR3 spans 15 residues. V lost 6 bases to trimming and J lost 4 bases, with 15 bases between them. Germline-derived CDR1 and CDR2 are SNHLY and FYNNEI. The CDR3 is CASRRDTGGTGELFF. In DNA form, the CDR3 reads TGTGCCAGCAGGCGGGACACTGGGGGCACCGGGGAGCTGTTTTTT.

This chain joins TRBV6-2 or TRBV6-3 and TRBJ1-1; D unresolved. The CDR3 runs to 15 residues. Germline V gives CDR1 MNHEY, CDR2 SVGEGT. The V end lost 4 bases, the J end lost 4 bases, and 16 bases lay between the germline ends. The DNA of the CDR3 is TGTGCCAGCAGTTCCCCGACTGCCAGCCCCACTGAAGCTTTCTTT. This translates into CASSSPTASPTEAFF.

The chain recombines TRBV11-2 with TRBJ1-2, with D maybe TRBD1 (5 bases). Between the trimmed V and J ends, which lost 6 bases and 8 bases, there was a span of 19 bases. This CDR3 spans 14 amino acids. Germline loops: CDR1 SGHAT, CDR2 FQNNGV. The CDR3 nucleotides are TGTGCCAGCAGTCCCACGGTGGGGGGATTAGGCTACACCTTC. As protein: CASSPTVGGLGYTF.

The CDR3 here is CASSWKARSEAFF. The DNA for the CDR3 is TGTGCCAGCAGCTGGAAGGCTCGCTCTGAAGCTTTCTTT. The V call is TRBV7-2, the J call TRBJ1-1, with D hard to call. The CDR3 runs to 13 residues. V lost 4 bases, J lost 6 bases, and 12 bases lay in between. Germline loops: CDR1 SGHTA, CDR2 FQGNSA.

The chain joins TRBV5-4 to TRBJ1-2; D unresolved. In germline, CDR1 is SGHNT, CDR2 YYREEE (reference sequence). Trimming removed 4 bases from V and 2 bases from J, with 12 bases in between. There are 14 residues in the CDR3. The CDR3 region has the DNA TGTGCCAGCAGCCTAGTGGAGGGCAACTATGGCTACACCTTC. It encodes CASSLVEGNYGYTF.

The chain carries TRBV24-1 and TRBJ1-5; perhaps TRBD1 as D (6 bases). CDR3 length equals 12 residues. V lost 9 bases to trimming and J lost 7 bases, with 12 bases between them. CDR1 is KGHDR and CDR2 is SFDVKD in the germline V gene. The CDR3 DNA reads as TGTGCCACCTCACAGGGCTCCCAGCCCCAGCATTTT. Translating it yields CATSQGSQPQHF.

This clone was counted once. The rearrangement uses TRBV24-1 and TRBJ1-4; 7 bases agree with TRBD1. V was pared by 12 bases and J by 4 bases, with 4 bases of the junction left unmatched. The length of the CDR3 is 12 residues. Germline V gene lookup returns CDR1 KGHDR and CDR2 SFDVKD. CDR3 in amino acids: CAVRDSNEKLFF. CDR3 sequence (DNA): TGTGCCGTCCGGGACAGTAATGAAAAACTGTTTTTT.